This entry describes one T cell receptor (beta chain). Its matching antigen is unknown. Germline CDR1 and CDR2: ENHRY and SYGVKD. V dropped 0 bases and J dropped 8 bases, with 11 bases sitting between them. The CDR3 is made up of 14 amino acids. This entry is derived from a study of T cell responses to AZD1222 COVID-19 vaccine. Overall study findings and caveats: Following two doses of AZD1222, Spike-specific TCR breadth and depth rose.

Some clones are missing from TCRdb's copy, which holds only in-frame ones; the method was immunoSEQ multiplex PCR. The table has roughly 130,000 clones, 80% to 90% seen once; the top ten hold about 7.9%. The sequenced sample was peripheral blood, obtained on day 0 of AZD1222 vaccination. This TCR came from an adult in good health. The gene calls are TRBV10-3 and TRBJ2-1; perhaps D is TRBD1 or TRBD2 (6 bases each). The CDR3 reads CAISESGGPDEQFF. The CDR3 DNA is TGTGCCATCAGTGAGTCCGGGGGCCCCGATGAGCAGTTCTTC.